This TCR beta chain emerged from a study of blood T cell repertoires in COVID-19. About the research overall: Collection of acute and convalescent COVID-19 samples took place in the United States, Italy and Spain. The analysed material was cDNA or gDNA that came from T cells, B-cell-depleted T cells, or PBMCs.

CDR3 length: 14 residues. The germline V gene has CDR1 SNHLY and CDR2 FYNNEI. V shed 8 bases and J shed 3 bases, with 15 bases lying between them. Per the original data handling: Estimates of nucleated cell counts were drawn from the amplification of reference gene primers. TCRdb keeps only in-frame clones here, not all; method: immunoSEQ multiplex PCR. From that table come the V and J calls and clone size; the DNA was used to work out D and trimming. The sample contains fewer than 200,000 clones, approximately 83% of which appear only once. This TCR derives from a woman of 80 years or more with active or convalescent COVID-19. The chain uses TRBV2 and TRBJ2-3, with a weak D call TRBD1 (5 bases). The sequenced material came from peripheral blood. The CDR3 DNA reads TGTGCCAGCGAATCAGGGATTAGGACAGATACGCAGTATTTT. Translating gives CASESGIRTDTQYF. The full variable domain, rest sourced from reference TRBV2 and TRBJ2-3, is EPEVTQTPSHQVTQMGQEVILRCVPISNHLYFYWYRQILGQKVEFLVSFYNNEISEKSEIFDDQFSVERPDGSNFTLKIRSTKLEDSAMYFCASESGIRTDTQYFGPGTRLTVL.